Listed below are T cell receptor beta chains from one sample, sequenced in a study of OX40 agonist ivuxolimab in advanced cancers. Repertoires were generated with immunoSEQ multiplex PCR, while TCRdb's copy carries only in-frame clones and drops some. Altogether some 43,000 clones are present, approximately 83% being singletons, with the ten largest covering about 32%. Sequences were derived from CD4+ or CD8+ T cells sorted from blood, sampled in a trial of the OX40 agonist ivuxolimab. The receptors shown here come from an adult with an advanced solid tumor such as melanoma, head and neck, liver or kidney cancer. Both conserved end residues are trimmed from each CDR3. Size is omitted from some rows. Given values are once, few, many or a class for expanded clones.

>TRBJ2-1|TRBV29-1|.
SVDLDGGVEQF
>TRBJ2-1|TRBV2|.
ASGGTRGDEQF
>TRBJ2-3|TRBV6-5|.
ASTLGHHTDTQY
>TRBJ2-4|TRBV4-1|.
ASSLPWRGQNIQY
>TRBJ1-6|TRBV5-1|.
ASSLVAGTNSPLH
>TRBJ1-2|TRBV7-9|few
ASSLDGTAQHGYT
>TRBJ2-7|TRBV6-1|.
ASRPSGSSYEQY
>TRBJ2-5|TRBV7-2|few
ASSLIETQY
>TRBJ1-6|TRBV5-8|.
ASSNRGNSPLH
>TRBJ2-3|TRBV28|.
ASSFGGPSTDTQY
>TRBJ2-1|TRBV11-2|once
ASSQDGTDTTYNEQF
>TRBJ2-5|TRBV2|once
ASSDMFQETQY
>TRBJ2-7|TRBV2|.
ASSWTGEAYEQY
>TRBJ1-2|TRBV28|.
ASSFLKNGYT
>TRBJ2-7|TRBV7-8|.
ASSLERGGDSYEQY
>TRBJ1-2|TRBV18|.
ASSPGLSSNYGYT
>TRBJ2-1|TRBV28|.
ASSSGEAGGSYNEQF
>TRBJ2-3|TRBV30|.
AWRKLRGARIADTQY